These T cell receptor beta chains were read from a single sample in a study of cytotoxic CD8 clonotypes in ibrutinib-treated CLL. Method: immunoSEQ multiplex PCR; TCRdb's copy keeps in-frame clones and lacks some. The table records tens of thousands of clones, over 80% of them present only once. Sequenced here: PBMCs, sampled after 24 months of ibrutinib treatment. Receptors originate from a human donor with chronic lymphocytic leukemia. CDR3s include the opening cysteine and the closing phenylalanine or tryptophan. A D gene is named only where the DNA matches it firmly. A row's size may be missing; if present it is once, few, many or a size class.

J gene	D gene	V gene	clone size	CDR3 protein	CDR3 DNA
TRBJ2-2	NA	TRBV11-3	NA	CASSLDQDTGELFF	TGTGCCAGCAGCTTAGATCAGGACACCGGGGAGCTGTTTTTT
TRBJ1-1	TRBD1	TRBV30	few	CAWSNEQGAKAFF	TGTGCCTGGAGTAACGAACAGGGGGCAAAAGCTTTCTTT
TRBJ1-1	NA	TRBV19	NA	CASSKPPGAEAFF	TGTGCCAGTAGTAAACCACCAGGGGCTGAAGCTTTCTTT
TRBJ2-7	TRBD1	TRBV5-1	NA	CASSLAQGRYEQYF	TGCGCCAGCAGCTTGGCACAGGGGCGGTACGAGCAGTACTTC
TRBJ2-7	TRBD2	TRBV19	NA	CASSMEPRLAVSSYEQYF	TGTGCCAGTAGTATGGAACCGAGACTAGCGGTAAGCTCCTACGAGCAGTACTTC
TRBJ1-2	NA	TRBV5-1	NA	CASSLDSTTTGYTF	TGCGCCAGCAGCTTGGACAGCACAACTACTGGCTACACCTTC
TRBJ2-7	TRBD2	TRBV28	NA	CASSPRLARVAEQYF	TGTGCCAGCAGTCCGAGACTAGCAAGGGTGGCAGAGCAGTACTTC
TRBJ2-3	NA	TRBV11-3	once	CASSLKNTDTQYF	TGTGCCAGCAGCTTAAAGAACACAGATACGCAGTATTTT
TRBJ2-5	TRBD1	TRBV11-2	NA	CASSWDSYSSGQYF	TGTGCCAGCAGCTGGGACAGTTACTCGTCCGGGCAGTACTTC
TRBJ1-3	NA	TRBV30	NA	CAWSVTASGNTIYF	TGTGCCTGGAGTGTTACAGCGTCTGGAAACACCATATATTTT
TRBJ2-3	TRBD1	TRBV10-3	NA	CATRGNTQYF	TGTGCCACCAGGGGGAATACGCAGTATTTT
TRBJ2-5	NA	TRBV5-6	NA	CASSLGLANQETQYF	TGTGCCAGCAGCCTGGGTCTCGCCAATCAAGAGACCCAGTACTTC
TRBJ1-4	NA	TRBV18	NA	CASSRAPAPNEKLFF	TGTGCCAGCTCACGGGCCCCCGCGCCTAATGAAAAACTGTTTTTT
TRBJ2-1	TRBD2	TRBV9	NA	CASSPTTSTTSGGLWSYNEQFF	TGTGCCAGCAGCCCGACTACATCTACAACTAGCGGGGGCCTGTGGTCCTACAATGAGCAGTTCTTC
TRBJ2-1	NA	TRBV11-1	NA	CASSPSRHNEQFF	TGTGCCAGCAGCCCCTCCCGCCACAATGAGCAGTTCTTC
TRBJ2-3	TRBD2	TRBV10-3	NA	CAISEGISGMGPQYF	TGTGCCATCAGTGAAGGGATTAGCGGGATGGGCCCGCAGTATTTT
TRBJ2-1	TRBD2	TRBV29-1	NA	CSVEGTSGSNEQFF	TGCAGCGTTGAAGGGACTAGCGGGAGTAATGAGCAGTTCTTC
TRBJ2-2	TRBD1	TRBV29-1	NA	CSVEEGQANTGELFF	TGCAGCGTTGAAGAAGGACAGGCGAACACCGGGGAGCTGTTTTTT
TRBJ2-1	TRBD2	TRBV9	NA	CASSISGSSYNEQFF	TGTGCCAGCAGCATTAGCGGGAGCTCCTACAATGAGCAGTTCTTC
TRBJ2-5	TRBD2	TRBV2	NA	CASSEAAGTSGMETQYF	TGTGCCAGCAGTGAAGCTGCCGGGACTAGCGGGATGGAGACCCAGTACTTC
TRBJ2-7	NA	TRBV18	NA	CASSPLPPGLYEQYF	TGTGCCAGCTCACCTCTACCACCAGGGCTCTACGAGCAGTACTTC
TRBJ2-5	TRBD2	TRBV18	NA	CASSPPTSGSRGETQYF	TGTGCCAGCTCACCACCGACTAGCGGGAGCCGGGGGGAGACCCAGTACTTC
TRBJ1-4	NA	TRBV18	once	CASSPLPEATNEKLFF	TGTGCCAGCTCACCCCTCCCTGAGGCAACTAATGAAAAACTGTTTTTT
TRBJ2-7	NA	TRBV28	NA	CASSSWFGDRSYEQYF	TGTGCCAGCAGCTCCTGGTTTGGGGACCGCTCCTACGAGCAGTACTTC
TRBJ1-3	NA	TRBV29-1	NA	CSVDMGQNSGNTIYF	TGCAGCGTTGACATGGGACAAAACTCTGGAAACACCATATATTTT
TRBJ1-2	NA	TRBV5-1	NA	CASSPQAPRNYGYTF	TGCGCCAGCAGCCCCCAGGCACCGCGTAACTATGGCTACACCTTC
TRBJ2-2	NA	TRBV15	NA	CATSDRGSAGELFF	TGTGCCACCAGCGATAGGGGGAGTGCCGGGGAGCTGTTTTTT
TRBJ2-7	TRBD2	TRBV10-2	NA	CASSLTSGPTYEQYF	TGCGCCAGCAGCCTGACTAGCGGACCCACCTACGAGCAGTACTTC
TRBJ1-5	TRBD1	TRBV15	NA	CATSRDSRQGSNQPQHF	TGTGCCACCAGCAGAGATTCGAGACAGGGCAGCAATCAGCCCCAGCATTTT
TRBJ2-1	TRBD1	TRBV5-6	NA	CASSLYLDRGRINEQFF	TGTGCCAGCAGCCTATATTTAGACAGGGGGCGCATTAATGAGCAGTTCTTC
TRBJ2-3	TRBD1	TRBV5-4	NA	CASSPRQGPTDTQYF	TGTGCCAGCAGCCCAAGACAGGGCCCCACAGATACGCAGTATTTT
TRBJ2-7	NA	TRBV5-5	once	CASRFPAGNEQYF	TGTGCCAGCAGATTTCCAGCAGGTAACGAGCAGTACTTC
TRBJ2-7	NA	TRBV2	NA	CASSDYMGYEQYF	TGTGCCAGCAGTGACTACATGGGCTACGAGCAGTACTTC
TRBJ2-7	TRBD1	TRBV29-1	NA	CSVGTGTYEQYF	TGCAGCGTGGGGACAGGTACCTACGAGCAGTACTTC
TRBJ2-6	NA	TRBV28	NA	CASEEARGRSGANVLTF	TGTGCCAGCGAGGAGGCTAGAGGGCGCTCTGGGGCCAACGTCCTGACTTTC
TRBJ1-3	NA	TRBV7-6	NA	CASSLAGGSGNTIYF	TGTGCCAGCAGCTTAGCGGGGGGCTCTGGAAACACCATATATTTT
TRBJ2-7	TRBD2	TRBV15	few	CATSREASGSFGAYEQYF	TGTGCCACCAGCAGAGAGGCTAGCGGGAGTTTCGGTGCCTACGAGCAGTACTTC
TRBJ1-4	TRBD1	TRBV28	NA	CASSKSSGGREKLFF	TGTGCCAGCAGCAAGTCCTCAGGGGGCCGCGAAAAACTGTTTTTT
TRBJ1-1	NA	TRBV29-1	NA	CSVGHLETEAFF	TGCAGCGTTGGACACCTCGAGACTGAAGCTTTCTTT
TRBJ2-7	NA	TRBV19	few	CASSIARLGNYEQYF	TGTGCCAGTAGTATAGCAAGACTAGGTAACTACGAGCAGTACTTC